This T cell receptor beta chain was profiled in a study of T cell responses to AZD1222 COVID-19 vaccine (dated by TCRdb to the early 2020s). As for the study more broadly: AZD1222 recipients given second doses at about 4 weeks or at about 12 weeks were pooled, since spike-specific TCR depth and breadth were not found to differ between the two schedules. A total of under 250 trial participants underwent TCR sequencing, of whom under 220 had received two doses of AZD1222 and about 26 had received two doses of the MenACWY control vaccine. Trial participants were enrolled by age into 18-55, 56-69 and 70-plus year subgroups, with around 150, 28 and 57 TCR-sequenced participants respectively.

The CDR3 regions of human TCRbeta chains were subjected to immunosequencing. On the study's bioinformatics: TCRs in the repertoires were compared against a reference library of SARS-CoV-2-specific TCRs that had been generated with the MIRA antigen-specificity platform. Breadth was defined as the fraction of unique TCRs that were SARS-CoV-2-associated, and depth was defined as the fraction of total T cells that were SARS-CoV-2-associated. Using the MIRA data, each spike-specific TCR was assigned both to the spike region to which the TCR was reactive and to a CD4 or CD8 class. Log10-transformed breadth and depth values were compared by one-way ANOVA with Sidak's multiple comparisons tests. In TCRdb, the immuneACCESS table is reduced to in-frame sequences with V and J assigned. These tables do not hold every clone; where another copy was compared, an unresolved V gene accounts for under half, and the others remain unexplained. V, J and clone size are those of that table, while D and trimming were read from the DNA. The sample table contains 68,000 or so clones; only one count was recorded for 88% of them. The ten largest clones add up to around 7.8% of the sample.

Remarks on this clone: Its antigen target is currently unknown. No per-base quality is available; no much larger clone lies one base away.

The germline ends are 12 bases apart after V is trimmed by 6 bases and J by 3 bases. CDR1 and CDR2 are drawn from the germline V gene (reference sequence): MNHEY, SMNVEV. The CDR3, cysteine through phenylalanine, is 13 amino acids long. CDR3 DNA is the only sequence kept; it has 39 bases, read in frame from the first base. Results and caveats for the whole study, not just this receptor: The 56-69-year group was small, and its depth increase did not reach significance, likely because of low power. CD4 TCRs associated with the vaccine covered the entire spike protein, and the dominant responses were in regions 160-218 and 743-854. Conclusions about previously exposed vaccinees are limited because only six or seven AZD1222 recipients were SARS-CoV-2 seropositive at baseline. Because no day 14 peak-response samples were available, repertoires were characterized only after the peak T cell response. After two AZD1222 doses, spike-specific TCR breadth and depth were significantly higher than at day 0 and than in MenACWY recipients. Most participants were white British and females outnumbered males, and the authors suggested that clonal diversity may have been underestimated. Nearly half of unique spike-specific TCRs reportedly recognized epitopes outside regions mutated in the B.1.351 and B.1.1.7 variants.

The intended sense of this specimen's time point label: baseline before first vaccination. Vaccinee samples were obtained from the UK trials COV001 and COV002, which included a single-blind randomized controlled phase 2/3 trial of AZD1222 (ChAdOx1 nCoV-19) in healthy adults. For TCRbeta chain sequencing, PBMC samples from trial participants were taken at day 0 and at day 28 after the second dose. This specimen consisted of peripheral blood, obtained on day 0 of AZD1222 vaccination. The chain links TRBV27 with TRBJ2-7; 6 matching bases give a weak D call of TRBD2. The origin of this receptor is an adult in good health. The CDR3 here reads CASSRGAYYEQYF. The DNA is TGTGCCAGCAGCCGCGGGGCATACTACGAGCAGTACTTC.